Sequencing of this T cell receptor beta chain was carried out in a study of shared T cell receptors in the human thymus. The CDR3 spans 17 residues. With 1 base clipped from V and 4 bases from J, the junction kept 9 bases outside the gene matches. The V gene's germline CDR1 is SGHRS and CDR2 YFSETQ. Assay used: immunoSEQ multiplex PCR; TCRdb lists only in-frame clones, some missing. The data contain roughly 710,000 clones, 70% to 90% of them seen just once; the ten biggest clones take up roughly 0.01%. The same data also contributed to another study, on human thymus T cells. As that study records: It was healthy Finnish infants having corrective surgery for congenital heart defects who were the donors. Related research described strongly overlapping thymic repertoires in unrelated people.

The genes are TRBV5-1 and TRBJ2-1; 9 bases fit TRBD2. This TCR was sampled from a girl under three years old with a congenital heart defect. Sequencing was carried out using thymocytes. CDR3 protein: CASSLRAVRGGYNEQFF. As DNA, the CDR3 is TGCGCCAGCAGCTTGAGGGCGGTGCGGGGGGGGTACAATGAGCAGTTCTTC.